This entry is about one T cell receptor beta chain. This sample is part of a study of blood T cell repertoires in COVID-19. Study-level background: Samples came from the United States, Italy and Spain, spanning acute and convalescent COVID-19.

The table came from immunoSEQ multiplex PCR; TCRdb's copy has only in-frame clones and leaves some out. The table includes 150,000 to 180,000 clones, about 88% detected once. CDR3 length: 14 amino acids. V dropped 4 bases and J dropped 3; count of bases not matched to a gene: 2. Germline loops: CDR1 LNHDA, CDR2 SQIVND (reference sequence). Participants reported their clinical history, and cohort assignment relied on those reports. Recovered status applied to Cohort 3 donors who had two consecutive negative PCRs. It also applied to those with clearance or with symptom resolution. The sequencing input was PBMCs or T cells enriched from blood (not recorded which). The TCR was taken from a man between 50 and 59 years old who had recovered from COVID-19. The chain couples TRBV19 to TRBJ2-7, with TRBD1 identical over 11 bases. CDR3 protein: CASSRDRGFYEQYF. Here the CDR3 DNA reads TGTGCCAGTAGTAGGGACAGGGGGTTCTACGAGCAGTACTTC.